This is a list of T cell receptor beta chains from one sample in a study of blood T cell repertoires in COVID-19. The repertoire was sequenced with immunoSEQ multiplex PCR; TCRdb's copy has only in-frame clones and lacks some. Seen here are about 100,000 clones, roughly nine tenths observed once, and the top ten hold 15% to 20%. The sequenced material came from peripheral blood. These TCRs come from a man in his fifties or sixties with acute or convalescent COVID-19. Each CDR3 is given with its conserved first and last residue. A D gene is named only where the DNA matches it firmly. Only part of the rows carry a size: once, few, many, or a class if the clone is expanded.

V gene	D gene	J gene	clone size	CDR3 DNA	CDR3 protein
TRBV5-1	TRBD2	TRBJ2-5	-	TGCGCCAGCAGCTTGGCCGCGGGGGTTATCCAAGAGACCCAGTACTTC	CASSLAAGVIQETQYF
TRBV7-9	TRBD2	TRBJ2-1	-	TGTGCCAGCAGCAAGGGACTAGCGGGGGGTGGCGATGAGCAGTTCTTC	CASSKGLAGGGDEQFF
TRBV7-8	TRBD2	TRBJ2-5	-	TGTGCCAGCAGCTTAGGCCTCGGGAGGGGCGAAGAGACCCAGTACTTC	CASSLGLGRGEETQYF
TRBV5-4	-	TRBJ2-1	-	TGTGCCAGCAGCTTGGGGCCATCGGGGAGCTCCTACAATGAGCAGTTCTTC	CASSLGPSGSSYNEQFF
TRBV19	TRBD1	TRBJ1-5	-	TGTGCCAGTAGTCACAGGGGGCGTCAGCCCCAGCATTTT	CASSHRGRQPQHF
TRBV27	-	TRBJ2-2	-	TGTGCCAGCAGTTTCCTAGGGCAGGAGCGGGTCAGAGACCGGGAGCTGTTTTTT	CASSFLGQERVRDRELFF
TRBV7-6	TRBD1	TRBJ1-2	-	TGTGCCAGCAGCTCGGGGACAGGGCCGGGCTATGGCTACACCTTC	CASSSGTGPGYGYTF
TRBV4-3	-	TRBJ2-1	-	TGCGCCAGCAGCCAAAACTATTTGGACAGAGACAATGAGCAGTTCTTC	CASSQNYLDRDNEQFF
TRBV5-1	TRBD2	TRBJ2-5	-	TGCGCCAGCAGCTTAAGCGGGGGGTTCAAAGAGACCCAGTACTTC	CASSLSGGFKETQYF
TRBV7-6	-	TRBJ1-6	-	TGTGCCAGCAGCTTAGAGGCAGGCCGAAATTCACCCCTCCACTTT	CASSLEAGRNSPLHF
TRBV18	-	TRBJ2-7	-	TGTGCCAGCTCACCACCGGCAAGAAACGAGCAGTACTTC	CASSPPARNEQYF
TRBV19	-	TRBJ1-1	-	TGTGCCAGTAGTATGGCGAGAGTGCGCGGTGAAGCTTTCTTT	CASSMARVRGEAFF
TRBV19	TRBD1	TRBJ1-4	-	TGTGCCAGTAGTATGGGACAGGCTTGGGAAAAACTGTTTTTT	CASSMGQAWEKLFF
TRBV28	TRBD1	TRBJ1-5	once	TGTGCCAGCACCCCAGGGGGTGCCGAACAGCCCCAGCATTTT	CASTPGGAEQPQHF
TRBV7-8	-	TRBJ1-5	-	TGTGCCAGCAGCTTCTACCTTTATCAGCCCCAGCATTTT	CASSFYLYQPQHF
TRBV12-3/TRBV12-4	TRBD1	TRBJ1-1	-	TGTGCCAGCAGCTTGGACAGGGGCACTGAAGCTTTCTTT	CASSLDRGTEAFF
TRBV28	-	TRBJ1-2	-	TGTGCCAGCAGCCTTCCTGGCGGGGGGCAAGGGGGCTACACCTTC	CASSLPGGGQGGYTF
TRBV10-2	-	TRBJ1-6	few	TGCGCCACCGCCTGGAGATTAAATAATTCACCCCTCCACTTT	CATAWRLNNSPLHF
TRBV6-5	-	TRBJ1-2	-	TGTGCCAGCAGTTACGGGCAGGGGACGTTATATGGCTACACCTTC	CASSYGQGTLYGYTF
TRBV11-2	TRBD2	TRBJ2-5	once	TGTGCCAGCAGCGGTACTAGCGGACAAGAGACCCAGTACTTC	CASSGTSGQETQYF
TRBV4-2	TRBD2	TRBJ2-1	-	TGTGCCAGCAGCCCACTTACTAGCGGGGGGGCCGACAATGAGCAGTTCTTC	CASSPLTSGGADNEQFF
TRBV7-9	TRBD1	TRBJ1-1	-	TGTGCCAGCAGCTCCAGACCCACAGGGGTTGGCACTGAAGCTTTCTTT	CASSSRPTGVGTEAFF
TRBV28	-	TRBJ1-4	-	TGTGCCAGCAGTTTATCCGCGAAGGGGGAAAAACTGTTTTTT	CASSLSAKGEKLFF
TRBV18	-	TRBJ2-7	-	TGTGCCAGCTCGCCAAGACAGGCCACGTACGAGCAGTACTTC	CASSPRQATYEQYF
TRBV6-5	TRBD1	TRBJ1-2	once	TGTGCCAGCAGTAGACAGGGTAACTATGGCTACACCTTC	CASSRQGNYGYTF
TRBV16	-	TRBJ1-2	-	TGTGCCAGCAGCCAACAGTCCAGTAACTATGGCTACACCTTC	CASSQQSSNYGYTF
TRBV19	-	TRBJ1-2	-	TGTGCCAGTAGTCCCGGGCTCCAGGGGCATGGCTACACCTTC	CASSPGLQGHGYTF
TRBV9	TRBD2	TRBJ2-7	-	TGTGCCAGCAGCGGTCCTAGCGGGGACTACGAGCAGTACTTC	CASSGPSGDYEQYF
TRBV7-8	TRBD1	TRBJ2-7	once	TGTGCCAGCAGCTCGGGACAGGGGGCTTTCTCCTACGAGCAGTACTTC	CASSSGQGAFSYEQYF
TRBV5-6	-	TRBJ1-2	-	TGTGCCAGCAGCCGGGCGGGGAATGGCTACACCTTC	CASSRAGNGYTF
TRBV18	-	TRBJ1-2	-	TGTGCCAGCTCACCAGCAGGACAGCCCTTTGGTGGCTACACCTTC	CASSPAGQPFGGYTF
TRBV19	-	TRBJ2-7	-	TGTGCCAGTAGTTTTCTGGGAGATGACGAGCAGTACTTC	CASSFLGDDEQYF
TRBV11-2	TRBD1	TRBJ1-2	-	TGTGCCAGCAGCTTAGTACCGCCCGGGACAGGGGGCGGTGACTACACCTTC	CASSLVPPGTGGGDYTF
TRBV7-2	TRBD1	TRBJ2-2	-	TGTGCCAGCAGATATTACGCGGCAGGACAGGGGGCGGGCGGGGAGCTGTTTTTT	CASRYYAAGQGAGGELFF
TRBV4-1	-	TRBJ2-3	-	TGCGCCAGCAGCCAAGATTTTCCAGACACAGATACGCAGTATTTT	CASSQDFPDTDTQYF
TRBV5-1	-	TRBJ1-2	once	TGCGCCAGCAGCTTGGCCAACGTGGGACTTAACTATGGCTACACCTTC	CASSLANVGLNYGYTF
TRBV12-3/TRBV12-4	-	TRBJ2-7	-	TGTGCCAGCAGTGGACTCCCGACCTACGAGCAGTACTTC	CASSGLPTYEQYF
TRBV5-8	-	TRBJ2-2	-	TGTGCCAGCAGCTTTCGGGACACAGTTTACACCGGGGAGCTGTTTTTT	CASSFRDTVYTGELFF
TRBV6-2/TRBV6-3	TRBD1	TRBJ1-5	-	TGTGCCAGCAGTTCCCGGGACAGGGGGACTGAGAAGCCCCAGCATTTT	CASSSRDRGTEKPQHF
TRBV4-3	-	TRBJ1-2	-	TGCGCCAGCAGCCAATCGGACCGGGGGGCACGCGGCTACACCTTC	CASSQSDRGARGYTF
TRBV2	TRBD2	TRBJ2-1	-	TGTGCCAGCAGTCGGACTAGCGGGGGAACATACAATGAGCAGTTCTTC	CASSRTSGGTYNEQFF